The 27 T cell receptor beta chains below were found in one sample sequenced in a study of a mutant IDH1 vaccine in newly diagnosed glioma. Sample time point: week 23, last vaccination. Doses consisted of 300 ug of mutant IDH1 20-mer peptide each, paired with topical imiquimod. Repertoires were generated with immunoSEQ multiplex PCR, while TCRdb's copy carries only in-frame clones and drops some. The table has around 60,000 clones, around 84% seen once. Antigens for these TCRs are unknown. Sequenced material: PBMCs, taken from a glioma patient whose treatment included an IDH1 peptide vaccine. These receptor sequences come from a man aged 30-40 years with glioma.

The V gene is TRBV18, the J gene TRBJ1-6, with 9 bases fitting TRBD1. Germline CDR1 and CDR2: KGHSH and LQKENI. The CDR3 is made up of 14 amino acids. The V gene end was trimmed by 4 bases and the J gene end by 7 bases; junction bases not matched to a gene: 2. For the CDR3, the DNA is TGTGCCAGCTCACGGGACAGGGACAATTCACCCCTCCACTTT. It codes for CASSRDRDNSPLHF. Full variable domain (rest looked up from reference TRBV18 and TRBJ1-6): NAGVMQNPRHLVRRRGQEARLRCSPMKGHSHVYWYRQLPEEGLKFMVYLQKENIIDESGMPKERFSAEFPKEGPSILRIQQVVRGDSAAYFCASSRDRDNSPLHFGNGTRLTVT.

The chain is built from TRBV5-6 and TRBJ2-1, with D possibly matching TRBD1 (6 bases). There are 15 residues in the CDR3. Germline V gene sequence: CDR1 SGHDT, CDR2 YYEEEE. V lost 0 bases and J lost 5, with 12 bases in between. CDR3 nucleotide sequence: TGTGCCAGCAGCTTGGAGACGCGGACAGACAATGAGCAGTTCTTC. Its translation: CASSLETRTDNEQFF.

The rearrangement links TRBV6-6 to TRBJ1-6; maybe TRBD1 (5 bases). V lost 4 bases, J lost 8 bases, and 12 bases lay in between. Germline lookup yields CDR1 MNHNY and CDR2 SVGAGI (reference sequence). This CDR3 has 14 residues. This CDR3 reads CASSFRQMDSPLHF. CDR3 nucleotide sequence: TGTGCCAGCAGTTTCCGACAGATGGATTCACCCCTCCACTTT.

The count of this clone is one. V gene TRBV4-2 combines with J gene TRBJ1-1; 8 bases line up with TRBD1. V shed 2 bases, J shed 5 bases, and the junction held 10 bases outside the gene matches. This CDR3 spans 16 amino acids. Germline V lookup: CDR1 LGHNA, CDR2 YNFKEQ. In DNA form, the CDR3 reads TGTGCCAGCAGCCAATGGGAGTGGCAGGGGGCAACTGAAGCTTTCTTT. It codes for CASSQWEWQGATEAFF.

Only one count was recorded for this clone. The CDR3 protein is CASSATTDTQYF. CDR3 sequence (DNA): TGCGCCAGCAGCGCGACCACAGATACGCAGTATTTT. The V gene is TRBV5-1, the J gene TRBJ2-3; D is unresolved. V was trimmed by 4 bases and J by 2 bases, leaving 5 bases between them. The germline V gene encodes CDR1 SGHRS and CDR2 YFSETQ. The CDR3 is made up of 12 amino acids.

The chain links TRBV5-4 to TRBJ2-5; a weak D match, TRBD1 (6 bases). This CDR3 spans 15 amino acids. CDR1 SGHNT and CDR2 YYREEE come from the germline V gene (reference sequence). The V and J ends lost 4 bases and 4 bases respectively, with 17 bases between them. The CDR3 here is CASSPYRTARETQYF. The CDR3 bases are TGTGCCAGCAGCCCGTACCGGACAGCCAGAGAGACCCAGTACTTC.

The chain is built from TRBV5-6 and TRBJ2-2; D remains unclear. The germline V gene encodes CDR1 SGHDT and CDR2 YYEEEE. The CDR3 runs to 13 residues. Deletions cut 2 bases from V and 5 bases from J, with 7 bases between. CDR3 nucleotide sequence: TGTGCCAGCAGCTTAATTTTGACCGGGGAGCTGTTTTTT. Encoded protein: CASSLILTGELFF.

The chain is built from TRBV7-9 and TRBJ2-2; D is ambiguous. This CDR3 comprises 18 residues. Germline-derived CDR1 and CDR2 are SEHNR and FQNEAQ (reference sequence). Trimming stripped 2 bases from V and 4 bases from J, with 20 bases between. The DNA of the CDR3 is TGTGCCAGCAGCTTATCCCTGCTCATCCAACCCACCACCGGGGAGCTGTTTTTT. Translation gives CASSLSLLIQPTTGELFF.

The chain couples TRBV27 to TRBJ1-2; D ambiguous. The V end lost 7 bases, the J end lost 0 bases, and 12 bases lay between the germline ends. CDR3 length: 14 amino acids. Germline V lookup: CDR1 MNHEY, CDR2 SMNVEV (reference sequence). CDR3 bases: TGTGCCAGCAAGGCTGGGGATACTAACTATGGCTACACCTTC. This encodes CASKAGDTNYGYTF.

This clone was counted a few times. The rearrangement uses TRBV30 and TRBJ1-1, with D perhaps matching TRBD1 (5 bases). Germline lookup yields CDR1 GTSNPN and CDR2 SVGIG (reference sequence). Trimming removed 3 bases from V and 0 bases from J, with 8 bases in between. CDR3 length equals 13 residues. Written as DNA, the CDR3 is TGTGCCTGGAGCTGGGGGTTGAACACTGAAGCTTTCTTT. It is translated as CAWSWGLNTEAFF.

This chain joins TRBV2 and TRBJ2-5; D possibly matches TRBD1 or TRBD2 (5 bases each). Germline V gene data show CDR1 as SNHLY and CDR2 as FYNNEI. Between the trimmed V and J ends, which lost 6 bases and 2 bases, there was a span of 25 bases. The CDR3 contains 18 residues. The CDR3 coding sequence is TGTGCCAGCAGCCTATCCCCCCCAGGGACGGGGTTTCAAGAGACCCAGTACTTC. Protein: CASSLSPPGTGFQETQYF.

The chain employs TRBV2 and TRBJ1-6; D call uncertain. Between the trimmed V and J ends, which lost 6 bases and 7 bases, there was a span of 16 bases. This CDR3 is 15 amino acids long. Germline assignment: CDR1 SNHLY and CDR2 FYNNEI. The CDR3 nucleotides are TGTGCCAGCAGCAGTAATCTAGGACCCAATTCACCCCTCCACTTT. It translates to CASSSNLGPNSPLHF. The variable domain in full, completed from reference TRBV2 and TRBJ1-6, reads EPEVTQTPSHQVTQMGQEVILRCVPISNHLYFYWYRQILGQKVEFLVSFYNNEISEKSEIFDDQFSVERPDGSNFTLKIRSTKLEDSAMYFCASSSNLGPNSPLHFGNGTRLTVT.

This sequence joins TRBV19 and TRBJ1-1; 7 bases map to TRBD1. From germline, CDR1 is LNHDA and CDR2 SQIVND (reference sequence). CDR3 length: 12 amino acids. V shed 3 bases, J shed 8 bases, and the junction held 3 bases outside the gene matches. Here the CDR3 DNA reads TGTGCCAGTAGTATCGCGACAGGGGAAGCTTTCTTT. The encoded protein is CASSIATGEAFF.

This clone was observed a single time. The chain has TRBV5-8 and TRBJ1-5; D unclear. The CDR3 is 15 residues long. Trimming removed 1 base from V and 1 base from J, with 9 bases in between. Per germline, CDR1 SGHTS and CDR2 YDEGEE. The CDR3 is CASSLLSTSNQPQHF. CDR3 bases: TGTGCCAGCAGCTTGTTATCTACAAGCAATCAGCCCCAGCATTTT. Drawing the rest from reference TRBV5-8 and TRBJ1-5, the complete variable domain is EAGVTQSPTHLIKTRGQQATLRCSPISGHTSVYWYQQALGLGLQFLLWYDEGEERNRGNFPPRFSGRQFPNYSSELNVNALELEDSALYLCASSLLSTSNQPQHFGDGTRLSIL.

V usage is TRBV5-1 and J usage is TRBJ1-6; unclear D gene. Germline lookup yields CDR1 SGHRS and CDR2 YFSETQ. Trimming took 4 bases from V and 8 from J, leaving 10 bases between them. This CDR3 is built from 13 residues. CDR3 sequence reads: CASSLTLDSPLHF. CDR3 nucleotide sequence: TGCGCCAGCAGCCTAACCTTGGATTCACCCCTCCACTTT.

The V and J genes are TRBV5-4 and TRBJ2-6; 8 bases fit TRBD1. Trimming at V came to 4 bases and at J to 3 bases, leaving 6 bases not matched to a gene. The CDR3 length is 16 residues. Germline V gene data show CDR1 as SGHNT and CDR2 as YYREEE (reference sequence). The CDR3 here is CASSPDREYGANVLTF. In DNA form, the CDR3 reads TGTGCCAGCAGCCCGGACAGGGAGTATGGGGCCAACGTCCTGACTTTC.

The chain employs TRBV18 and TRBJ2-7; D assignment may be TRBD1 or TRBD2 (5 bases each). Germline V lookup: CDR1 KGHSH, CDR2 LQKENI. The CDR3 is 14 amino acids. The V end lost 4 bases, the J end lost 3 bases, and 13 bases lay between the germline ends. DNA of the CDR3: TGTGCCAGCTCACGGGGGAGTGCTGGCTACGAGCAGTACTTC. Protein: CASSRGSAGYEQYF.

The chain uses TRBV27 and TRBJ2-2; 9 nucleotides match TRBD1. Trimming at V came to 4 bases and at J to 2 bases, leaving 5 bases not matched to a gene. The CDR3 contains 16 residues. Germline V gives CDR1 MNHEY, CDR2 SMNVEV (reference sequence). The CDR3 region is CASSSGTGPNTGELFF. CDR3 nucleotide sequence: TGTGCCAGCAGTTCCGGGACAGGGCCCAACACCGGGGAGCTGTTTTTT.

This sequence joins TRBV5-1 and TRBJ2-7; D unresolved. Between the trimmed V and J ends, which lost 0 bases and 2 bases, there was a span of 9 bases. The germline V gene has CDR1 SGHRS and CDR2 YFSETQ. The CDR3 has 14 residues. The CDR3 nucleotides read TGCGCCAGCAGCTTGGGGTTTCGTCCCTACGAGCAGTACTTC. This codes for CASSLGFRPYEQYF.

The chain couples TRBV6-1 to TRBJ2-2; TRBD1 matches 9 bases. The CDR3 totals 14 residues. Trimming took 6 bases from V and 6 from J; bases not matched to a gene: 5. CDR1 is MNHNS, CDR2 SASEGT, per germline. CDR3 DNA: TGTGCCAGCAGGCGGACAGGGGCGGCCGGGGAGCTGTTTTTT. Translated, it gives CASRRTGAAGELFF.

The rearrangement joins TRBV10-3 to TRBJ2-3; TRBD1 matches at 8 bases. Germline loops: CDR1 ENHRY, CDR2 SYGVKD. The J segment lost 2 bases and the V segment lost 2 bases, leaving 9 bases of the junction unmatched. CDR3 length: 17 residues. The CDR3 region is CAISERLRTGPTDTQYF. As DNA, the CDR3 is TGTGCCATCAGTGAGAGATTGCGGACAGGGCCCACAGATACGCAGTATTTT.

The CDR3 protein is CASSVLTGGGEKELFF. CDR3 nucleotide sequence: TGTGCCAGCAGCGTACTAACGGGCGGGGGGGAAAAGGAGCTGTTTTTT. This chain uses TRBV9 with TRBJ2-2; 9 bases match TRBD2. The CDR3 runs to 16 residues. Trimming removed 1 base from V and 10 bases from J; junction bases left unmatched: 11. Germline lookup yields CDR1 SGDLS and CDR2 YYNGEE.

The V gene is TRBV7-8, the J gene TRBJ1-4, with D possibly being TRBD1 (5 bases). Germline V gene sequence: CDR1 SGHVS, CDR2 FQNEAQ. The CDR3 has 15 amino acids. V lost 5 bases and J 4 bases, leaving 14 bases between the germline ends. CDR3: CASSLMGDYNEKLFF. Written as DNA, the CDR3 is TGTGCCAGCAGCCTCATGGGGGACTATAATGAAAAACTGTTTTTT.

This rearrangement joins TRBV6-1 to TRBJ1-6; possible D gene TRBD1, 6 bases. This CDR3 is built from 15 residues. V gave up 10 bases and J gave up 10 bases, with 23 bases separating them. CDR1 is MNHNS, CDR2 SASEGT, per germline. The chain's CDR3 is CAIGRDIGFWSPLHF. CDR3 coding DNA: TGTGCCATCGGCCGGGACATAGGCTTTTGGTCACCCCTCCACTTT.

The rearrangement links TRBV7-9 to TRBJ2-1; 12 bases map to TRBD2. The CDR3 is 15 residues long. With V trimmed by 2 bases and J by 6 bases, 2 bases remained unmatched. The germline V gene has CDR1 SEHNR and CDR2 FQNEAQ (reference sequence). CDR3 sequence: CASSLLAGGPNEQFF. As DNA, the CDR3 is TGTGCCAGCAGCTTACTAGCGGGGGGGCCCAATGAGCAGTTCTTC.

This chain connects TRBV9 to TRBJ2-1, with 8 bases aligning to TRBD1. The CDR3 covers 16 residues. The germline V gene has CDR1 SGDLS and CDR2 YYNGEE. V trimming: 0 bases; J trimming: 0 bases; junction bases outside the gene matches: 2. CDR3 in DNA: TGTGCCAGCAGCGTAGGACAGGGGAGCTCCTACAATGAGCAGTTCTTC. Amino acid sequence: CASSVGQGSSYNEQFF.

This clone has only a few counts. The chain uses TRBV19 and TRBJ2-7, with a tentative D call TRBD2 (6 bases). Germline lookup yields CDR1 LNHDA and CDR2 SQIVND (reference sequence). This CDR3 spans 16 amino acids. With 1 base removed from V and 0 bases from J, the gap between germline ends came to 13 bases. The CDR3 nucleotides are TGTGCCAGTAGTATAGGGGTAGGCGGGGCCTCCTACGAGCAGTACTTC. Protein sequence: CASSIGVGGASYEQYF.